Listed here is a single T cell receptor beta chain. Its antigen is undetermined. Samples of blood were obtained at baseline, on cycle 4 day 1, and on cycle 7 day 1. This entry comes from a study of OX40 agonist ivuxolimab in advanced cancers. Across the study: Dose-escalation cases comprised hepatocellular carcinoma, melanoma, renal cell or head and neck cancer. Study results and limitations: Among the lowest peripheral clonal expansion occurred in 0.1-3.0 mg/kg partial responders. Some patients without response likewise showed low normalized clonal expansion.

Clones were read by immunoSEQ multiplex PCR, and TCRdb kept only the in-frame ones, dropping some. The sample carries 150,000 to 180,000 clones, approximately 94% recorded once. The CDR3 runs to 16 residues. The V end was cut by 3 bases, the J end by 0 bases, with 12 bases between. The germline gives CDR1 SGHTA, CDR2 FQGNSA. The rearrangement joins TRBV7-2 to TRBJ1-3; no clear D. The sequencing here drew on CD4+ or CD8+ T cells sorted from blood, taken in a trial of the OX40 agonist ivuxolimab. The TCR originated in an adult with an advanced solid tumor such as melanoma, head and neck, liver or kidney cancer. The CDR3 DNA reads TGTGCCAGCAGCTTGGGGTCAGCAAACTCTGGAAACACCATATATTTT. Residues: CASSLGSANSGNTIYF.